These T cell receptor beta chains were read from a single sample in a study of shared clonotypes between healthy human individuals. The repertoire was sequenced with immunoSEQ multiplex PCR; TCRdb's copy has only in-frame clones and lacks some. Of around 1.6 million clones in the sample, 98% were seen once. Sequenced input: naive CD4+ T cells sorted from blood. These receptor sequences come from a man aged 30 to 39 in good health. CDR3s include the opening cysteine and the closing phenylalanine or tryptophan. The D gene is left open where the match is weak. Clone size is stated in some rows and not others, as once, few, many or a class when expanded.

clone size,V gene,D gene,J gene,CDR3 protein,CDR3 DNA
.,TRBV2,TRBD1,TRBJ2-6,CASWSGTGAGANVLTF,TGTGCCAGCTGGTCCGGGACAGGGGCTGGGGCCAACGTCCTGACTTTC
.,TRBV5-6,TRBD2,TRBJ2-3,CASSRPGLARTDTQYF,TGTGCCAGCAGCCGTCCGGGACTAGCGCGCACAGATACGCAGTATTTT
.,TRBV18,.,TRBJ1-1,CASSPKSGGYTEAFF,TGTGCCAGCTCACCAAAGTCGGGAGGATACACTGAAGCTTTCTTT
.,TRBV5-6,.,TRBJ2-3,CASSLVGSTDTQYF,TGTGCCAGCAGCTTGGTTGGTAGCACAGATACGCAGTATTTT
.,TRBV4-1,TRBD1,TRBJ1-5,CASSQAGDRGRPQHF,TGCGCCAGCAGCCAAGCCGGGGACAGGGGGCGGCCCCAGCATTTT
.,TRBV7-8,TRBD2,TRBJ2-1,CASIERVAGHNEQFF,TGTGCCAGCATCGAACGGGTAGCGGGGCACAATGAGCAGTTCTTC
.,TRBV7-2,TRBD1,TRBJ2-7,CASSLYTAGTEPYEQYF,TGTGCCAGCAGCTTATACACCGCAGGGACAGAGCCCTACGAGCAGTACTTC
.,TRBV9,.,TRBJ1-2,CASSVAGNSNYGYTF,TGTGCCAGCAGCGTAGCTGGGAACTCTAACTATGGCTACACCTTC
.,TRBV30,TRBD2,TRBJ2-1,CAWTAVRLAGSNEQFF,TGTGCCTGGACTGCCGTCCGACTAGCGGGATCGAATGAGCAGTTCTTC
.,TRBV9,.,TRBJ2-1,CASSRDPNSGAEQFF,TGTGCCAGCAGCCGGGACCCCAACAGTGGGGCTGAGCAGTTCTTC
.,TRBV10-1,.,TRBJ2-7,CASSESGGYEQYF,TGCGCCAGCAGTGAGTCGGGAGGCTACGAGCAGTACTTC
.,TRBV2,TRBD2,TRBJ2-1,CASGTSGRNEQFF,TGTGCCAGCGGGACTAGCGGGCGAAATGAGCAGTTCTTC
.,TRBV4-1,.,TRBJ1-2,CASSQDIREESYGYTF,TGCGCCAGCAGCCAAGATATAAGGGAGGAGAGCTATGGCTACACCTTC
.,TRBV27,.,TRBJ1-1,CASSNLVAEAFF,TGTGCCAGCAGCAATCTGGTCGCTGAAGCTTTCTTT
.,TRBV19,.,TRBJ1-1,CASSTYRPALNTEAFF,TGTGCCAGTAGTACATATCGGCCCGCTCTGAACACTGAAGCTTTCTTT
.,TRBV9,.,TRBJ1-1,CASSVGSTRRHTEAFF,TGTGCCAGCAGCGTAGGGTCCACCCGACGGCACACTGAAGCTTTCTTT
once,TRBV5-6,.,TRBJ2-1,CASSLEVEAYNEQFF,TGTGCCAGCAGCTTGGAGGTGGAGGCCTACAATGAGCAGTTCTTC
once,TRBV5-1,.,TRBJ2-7,CASSWTGPSSYEQYF,TGCGCCAGCAGTTGGACGGGACCAAGCTCCTACGAGCAGTACTTC
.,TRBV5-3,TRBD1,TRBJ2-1,CARSPTYRDRKNNEQFF,TGTGCCAGAAGCCCGACTTACCGGGACAGGAAAAACAATGAGCAGTTCTTC
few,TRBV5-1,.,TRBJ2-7,CASSLVGSSYEQYF,TGCGCCAGCAGCTTGGTGGGGAGCTCCTACGAGCAGTACTTC
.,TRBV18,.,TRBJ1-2,CASSRKERNYGYTF,TGTGCCAGCTCACGGAAAGAGAGAAACTATGGCTACACCTTC
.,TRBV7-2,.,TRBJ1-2,CASSLASDINYGYTF,TGTGCCAGCAGCTTAGCGTCAGACATCAACTATGGCTACACCTTC
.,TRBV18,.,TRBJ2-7,CASSSTQGGADEQYF,TGTGCCAGCTCATCGACCCAGGGGGGGGCCGACGAGCAGTACTTC
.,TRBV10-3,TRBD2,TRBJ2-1,CAISESGAGFINEQFF,TGTGCCATCAGTGAGTCGGGAGCGGGATTCATCAATGAGCAGTTCTTC
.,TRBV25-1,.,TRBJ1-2,CASSGGAGGYTF,TGTGCCAGCAGCGGGGGCGCAGGTGGCTACACCTTC
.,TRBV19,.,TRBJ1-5,CASSGPGWTDQPQHF,TGTGCCAGTAGCGGGCCAGGGTGGACGGATCAGCCCCAGCATTTT
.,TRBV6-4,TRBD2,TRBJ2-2,CASSVRMAAGVGTGELFF,TGTGCCAGCAGTGTCCGGATGGCTGCGGGGGTGGGCACCGGGGAGCTGTTTTTT
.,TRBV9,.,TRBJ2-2,CASSVDPQASLIF,TGTGCCAGCAGCGTAGACCCTCAGGCTAGCCTAATTTTT
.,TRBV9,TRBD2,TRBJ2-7,CASSVGGAAGTSSYEQYF,TGTGCCAGCAGCGTAGGAGGCGCAGCCGGGACTAGCTCCTACGAGCAGTACTTC